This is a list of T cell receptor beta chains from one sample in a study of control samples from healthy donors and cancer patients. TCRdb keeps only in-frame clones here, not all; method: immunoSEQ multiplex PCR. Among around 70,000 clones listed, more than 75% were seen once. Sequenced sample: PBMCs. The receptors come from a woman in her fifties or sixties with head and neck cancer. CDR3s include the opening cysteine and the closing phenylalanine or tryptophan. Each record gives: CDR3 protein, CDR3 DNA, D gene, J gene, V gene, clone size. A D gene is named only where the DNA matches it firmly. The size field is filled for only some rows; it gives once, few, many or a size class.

CDR3aa: CAISESGPAATEAFF
CDR3nt: TGTGCCATCAGTGAGTCTGGGCCGGCGGCCACTGAAGCTTTCTTT
d_gene: .
j_gene: TRBJ1-1
v_gene: TRBV10-3
abundance: .

CDR3aa: CASSQGLFTDTQYF
CDR3nt: TGTGCCAGCAGCCAAGGACTCTTCACAGATACGCAGTATTTT
d_gene: .
j_gene: TRBJ2-3
v_gene: TRBV7-2
abundance: .

CDR3aa: CASSVVASGLVAGELFF
CDR3nt: TGTGCCAGCAGCGTAGTCGCTTCGGGACTAGTGGCCGGGGAGCTGTTTTTT
d_gene: TRBD2
j_gene: TRBJ2-2
v_gene: TRBV9
abundance: few

CDR3aa: CASRRPTGTGLADTQYF
CDR3nt: TGTGCCAGCAGGAGACCGACCGGGACAGGGTTGGCAGATACGCAGTATTTT
d_gene: TRBD1
j_gene: TRBJ2-3
v_gene: TRBV27
abundance: .

CDR3aa: CASSPGTPQGEKLFF
CDR3nt: TGTGCCAGCTCACCCGGGACTCCCCAAGGGGAAAAACTGTTTTTT
d_gene: .
j_gene: TRBJ1-4
v_gene: TRBV18
abundance: .

CDR3aa: CASSHPTRDSPLHF
CDR3nt: TGTGCCAGCAGCCACCCAACTAGGGATTCACCCCTCCACTTT
d_gene: .
j_gene: TRBJ1-6
v_gene: TRBV3-1/TRBV3-2
abundance: few

CDR3aa: CATSPTGEETQYF
CDR3nt: TGCGCCACCTCCCCTACAGGTGAAGAGACCCAGTACTTC
d_gene: .
j_gene: TRBJ2-5
v_gene: TRBV5-1
abundance: .

CDR3aa: CASSPRDNYGYTF
CDR3nt: TGTGCCAGCAGCCCTCGGGACAACTATGGCTACACCTTC
d_gene: .
j_gene: TRBJ1-2
v_gene: TRBV6-2/TRBV6-3
abundance: .

CDR3aa: CASSIVRGNTGELFF
CDR3nt: TGTGCCAGTAGTATAGTCAGGGGGAATACCGGGGAGCTGTTTTTT
d_gene: TRBD1
j_gene: TRBJ2-2
v_gene: TRBV19
abundance: once

CDR3aa: CAWKGWGYNEQFF
CDR3nt: TGTGCCTGGAAAGGGTGGGGCTACAATGAGCAGTTCTTC
d_gene: .
j_gene: TRBJ2-1
v_gene: TRBV30
abundance: .

CDR3aa: CASSNARATGNTEAFF
CDR3nt: TGTGCCAGTAGTAATGCCAGGGCGACGGGGAACACTGAAGCTTTCTTT
d_gene: .
j_gene: TRBJ1-1
v_gene: TRBV19
abundance: .

CDR3aa: CASGEGGRHQPQHF
CDR3nt: TGTGCCAGCGGAGAGGGAGGGCGGCATCAGCCCCAGCATTTT
d_gene: .
j_gene: TRBJ1-5
v_gene: TRBV27
abundance: once

CDR3aa: CAWSKGVETQYF
CDR3nt: TGTGCCTGGAGTAAGGGGGTAGAGACCCAGTACTTC
d_gene: .
j_gene: TRBJ2-5
v_gene: TRBV30
abundance: .

CDR3aa: CASSLEGGRGYNEQFF
CDR3nt: TGTGCCAGCAGCTTGGAGGGTGGGCGGGGCTACAATGAGCAGTTCTTC
d_gene: .
j_gene: TRBJ2-1
v_gene: TRBV7-3
abundance: .

CDR3aa: CATSPRGAGAVGEQYF
CDR3nt: TGTGCCACCAGCCCGCGAGGGGCGGGGGCTGTGGGCGAGCAGTACTTC
d_gene: .
j_gene: TRBJ2-7
v_gene: TRBV15
abundance: .

CDR3aa: CASSLAQTQEETQYF
CDR3nt: TGTGCCAGCAGCTTAGCCCAGACTCAGGAAGAGACCCAGTACTTC
d_gene: .
j_gene: TRBJ2-5
v_gene: TRBV7-6
abundance: few

CDR3aa: CASSESGVDTEAFF
CDR3nt: TGCGCCAGCAGTGAGTCAGGGGTTGACACTGAAGCTTTCTTT
d_gene: .
j_gene: TRBJ1-1
v_gene: TRBV10-1
abundance: .

CDR3aa: CASSPSSGTGGGYTF
CDR3nt: TGTGCCAGCAGTCCCTCCTCCGGGACAGGGGGGGGCTACACCTTC
d_gene: TRBD1
j_gene: TRBJ1-2
v_gene: TRBV28
abundance: once

CDR3aa: CASSEGQRGTGELFF
CDR3nt: TGCGCCAGCAGCGAGGGACAACGAGGGACCGGGGAGCTGTTTTTT
d_gene: .
j_gene: TRBJ2-2
v_gene: TRBV5-1
abundance: .

CDR3aa: CASRDPSNEQFF
CDR3nt: TGTGCCAGCCGGGACCCTTCCAATGAGCAGTTCTTC
d_gene: .
j_gene: TRBJ2-1
v_gene: TRBV3-1/TRBV3-2
abundance: .

CDR3aa: CASRRTSTDTQYF
CDR3nt: TGTGCCAGCAGACGGACTAGCACAGATACGCAGTATTTT
d_gene: .
j_gene: TRBJ2-3
v_gene: TRBV28
abundance: .

CDR3aa: CASSGGGADTQYF
CDR3nt: TGTGCCAGCAGCGGGGGGGGCGCAGATACGCAGTATTTT
d_gene: .
j_gene: TRBJ2-3
v_gene: TRBV3-1/TRBV3-2
abundance: .

CDR3aa: CASSLGPSDEQYF
CDR3nt: TGTGCCAGCAGTCTGGGACCGTCCGACGAGCAGTACTTC
d_gene: .
j_gene: TRBJ2-7
v_gene: TRBV12-3/TRBV12-4
abundance: .

CDR3aa: CASSDFTDRVNQPQHF
CDR3nt: TGTGCCAGCAGTGATTTTACCGACAGGGTCAATCAGCCCCAGCATTTT
d_gene: TRBD1
j_gene: TRBJ1-5
v_gene: TRBV2
abundance: .

CDR3aa: CASDQNNSPLHF
CDR3nt: TGTGCCAGTGATCAGAATAATTCACCCCTCCACTTT
d_gene: .
j_gene: TRBJ1-6
v_gene: TRBV2
abundance: .

CDR3aa: CASSLVVSYEQYF
CDR3nt: TGTGCCAGCAGCTTGGTGGTCTCCTACGAGCAGTACTTC
d_gene: .
j_gene: TRBJ2-7
v_gene: TRBV5-8
abundance: .

CDR3aa: CASSEVGSGANVLTF
CDR3nt: TGTGCCAGCAGTGAAGTTGGCTCTGGGGCCAACGTCCTGACTTTC
d_gene: .
j_gene: TRBJ2-6
v_gene: TRBV6-1
abundance: few

CDR3aa: CASTSQSRGGYTF
CDR3nt: TGTGCCAGCACCAGTCAGTCCCGTGGAGGCTACACCTTC
d_gene: .
j_gene: TRBJ1-2
v_gene: TRBV6-6
abundance: .

CDR3aa: CPLPRDRGEDTEAFF
CDR3nt: TGTCCACTACCTCGGGACAGGGGGGAGGACACTGAAGCTTTCTTT
d_gene: TRBD1
j_gene: TRBJ1-1
v_gene: TRBV30
abundance: .

CDR3aa: CASSPRTDTQYF
CDR3nt: TGTGCCAGCAGTCCGCGCACAGATACGCAGTATTTT
d_gene: .
j_gene: TRBJ2-3
v_gene: TRBV27
abundance: .

CDR3aa: CASSQPGLVSGSSGTDTQYF
CDR3nt: TGCGCCAGCAGCCAACCGGGACTAGTAAGCGGGTCGAGTGGGACAGATACGCAGTATTTT
d_gene: TRBD2
j_gene: TRBJ2-3
v_gene: TRBV4-1
abundance: once

CDR3aa: CASSPRRDRAGTGELFF
CDR3nt: TGTGCCAGCAGCCCGCGCCGGGACAGGGCGGGAACCGGGGAGCTGTTTTTT
d_gene: TRBD1
j_gene: TRBJ2-2
v_gene: TRBV7-3
abundance: .

CDR3aa: CASSLINRGGYGYTF
CDR3nt: TGTGCCAGCAGTTTAATAAACAGGGGAGGGTATGGCTACACCTTC
d_gene: TRBD1
j_gene: TRBJ1-2
v_gene: TRBV28
abundance: .

CDR3aa: CASSLESGLRETQYF
CDR3nt: TGTGCCAGCAGCTTAGAGAGCGGGTTAAGAGAGACCCAGTACTTC
d_gene: .
j_gene: TRBJ2-5
v_gene: TRBV11-2
abundance: .

CDR3aa: CASSGSGPTGYTF
CDR3nt: TGTGCCAGCAGTGGCAGCGGCCCTACTGGCTACACCTTC
d_gene: .
j_gene: TRBJ1-2
v_gene: TRBV2
abundance: once

CDR3aa: CASSQEEGTSGGKETQYF
CDR3nt: TGTGCCAGCAGCCAAGAGGAAGGGACTAGCGGGGGAAAAGAGACCCAGTACTTC
d_gene: TRBD2
j_gene: TRBJ2-5
v_gene: TRBV3-1/TRBV3-2
abundance: .

CDR3aa: CASSSTGSANEKLFF
CDR3nt: TGTGCCAGCAGCTCCACAGGGTCTGCTAATGAAAAACTGTTTTTT
d_gene: .
j_gene: TRBJ1-4
v_gene: TRBV11-2
abundance: .

CDR3aa: CASSEGGTVTYGYTF
CDR3nt: TGTGCCAGCAGTGAAGGCGGGACAGTTACTTATGGCTACACCTTC
d_gene: TRBD1
j_gene: TRBJ1-2
v_gene: TRBV6-1
abundance: .

CDR3aa: CASSGGPGGPAPLHF
CDR3nt: TGTGCCAGCAGCGGGGGGCCAGGGGGCCCAGCACCCCTCCACTTT
d_gene: TRBD1
j_gene: TRBJ1-6
v_gene: TRBV5-8
abundance: .

CDR3aa: CASSLIGSGRGYQETQYF
CDR3nt: TGTGCCAGCAGCTTAATCGGCTCGGGGCGGGGCTACCAAGAGACCCAGTACTTC
d_gene: .
j_gene: TRBJ2-5
v_gene: TRBV7-2
abundance: .

CDR3aa: CASSVDPSGNTIYF
CDR3nt: TGTGCCAGCAGCGTAGATCCCTCTGGAAACACCATATATTTT
d_gene: .
j_gene: TRBJ1-3
v_gene: TRBV9
abundance: .

CDR3aa: CASSLIGTEAFF
CDR3nt: TGTGCCAGCAGCTTAATCGGTACTGAAGCTTTCTTT
d_gene: .
j_gene: TRBJ1-1
v_gene: TRBV11-2
abundance: .

CDR3aa: CASSLGGGNTEAFF
CDR3nt: TGTGCCAGCAGCTTAGGGGGTGGAAACACTGAAGCTTTCTTT
d_gene: .
j_gene: TRBJ1-1
v_gene: TRBV7-8
abundance: .

CDR3aa: CASRLGQSSYEQYF
CDR3nt: TGCGCCAGCAGGCTCGGACAATCCTCCTACGAGCAGTACTTC
d_gene: .
j_gene: TRBJ2-7
v_gene: TRBV5-1
abundance: .

CDR3aa: CASSAANSNQPQHF
CDR3nt: TGTGCCAGCAGTGCGGCTAATAGCAATCAGCCCCAGCATTTT
d_gene: .
j_gene: TRBJ1-5
v_gene: TRBV2
abundance: few

CDR3aa: CASSPPTGGGGETQYF
CDR3nt: TGTGCCAGCTCACCACCGACCGGGGGGGGAGGAGAGACCCAGTACTTC
d_gene: TRBD2
j_gene: TRBJ2-5
v_gene: TRBV18
abundance: .

CDR3aa: CASSVNRYTEAFF
CDR3nt: TGTGCCAGCAGCGTAAACCGCTACACTGAAGCTTTCTTT
d_gene: .
j_gene: TRBJ1-1
v_gene: TRBV6-5
abundance: few

CDR3aa: CASDRTGGGNEQFF
CDR3nt: TGCGCCAGCGATCGGACGGGGGGAGGTAATGAGCAGTTCTTC
d_gene: TRBD2
j_gene: TRBJ2-1
v_gene: TRBV5-1
abundance: .

CDR3aa: CASRGSRARGPQHF
CDR3nt: TGTGCCAGCAGGGGGTCGAGGGCCCGAGGGCCCCAGCATTTT
d_gene: .
j_gene: TRBJ1-5
v_gene: TRBV6-5
abundance: .